Presented here are 32 T cell receptor beta chains from one specimen sequenced in a study of T cell changes during pregnancy in multiple sclerosis. TCRdb keeps only in-frame clones here, not all; method: immunoSEQ multiplex PCR. This table has roughly 99,000 clones, roughly 94% appearing once. The sequencing here drew on peripheral blood, taken after pregnancy. Every receptor here comes from a female donor in good health, enrolled as a control in a pregnancy study.

The gene calls are TRBV11-2 and TRBJ2-7; D is unresolved. Germline V gene data show CDR1 as SGHAT and CDR2 as FQNNGV. CDR3 length: 13 amino acids. The V end was cut by 5 bases, the J end by 5 bases, with 13 bases between. The CDR3 bases are TGTGCCAGCAGCCATGAGGATGGCGACGAGCAGTACTTC. This encodes CASSHEDGDEQYF.

The V gene is TRBV11-2, the J gene TRBJ1-6; D remains ambiguous. Germline-derived CDR1 and CDR2 are SGHAT and FQNNGV. The CDR3 totals 15 residues. V lost 0 bases and J lost 4, with 7 bases in between. The DNA for the CDR3 is TGTGCCAGCAGCTTAGATTCAGGTTATAATTCACCCCTCCACTTT. It is translated as CASSLDSGYNSPLHF.

This clone is a singleton in its sample. The V gene is TRBV6-5, the J gene TRBJ2-5; a possible D gene is TRBD2 (6 bases). V was pared by 6 bases and J by 1 base, with 15 bases between. Germline CDR1 and CDR2: MNHEY and SVGAGI. The CDR3 length is 15 residues. CDR3 nucleotide sequence: TGTGCCAGCAGCCCTCGGGGGACCTTCCAAGAGACCCAGTACTTC. Residues: CASSPRGTFQETQYF.

The V and J genes are TRBV29-1 and TRBJ2-7; D perhaps matches TRBD2 (7 bases). CDR3 length: 12 amino acids. Germline V gives CDR1 SQVTM, CDR2 ANQGSEA. Trimming removed 6 bases from V and 6 bases from J, with 15 bases in between. The CDR3 loop is CSVGTTGIEQYF. CDR3 DNA: TGCAGCGTGGGGACTACAGGGATCGAGCAGTACTTC.

The chain recombines TRBV4-2 with TRBJ1-2, with TRBD1 as a possible D gene (6 bases). Germline assignment: CDR1 LGHNA and CDR2 YNFKEQ. This CDR3 has 14 amino acids. The V end lost 0 bases, the J end lost 8 bases, and 13 bases lay between the germline ends. The CDR3: CASSQEPRGEGYTF. The CDR3 nucleotides are TGTGCCAGCAGCCAAGAACCCAGGGGAGAAGGCTACACCTTC.

Notes on this clone: At one boundary the junction diverges from the germline segment, which might be a read error. The sample holds other DNA sequences that translate to the same CDR3. V and J are TRBV9 and TRBJ2-5; perhaps TRBD2 as D (6 bases). CDR1 and CDR2 (germline): SGDLS, YYNGEE. This CDR3 has 12 residues. The chain's CDR3 is CASSVGGETQYF. The CDR3 DNA sequence: TGCGCCAGCAGCGTAGGAGGGGAGACCCAGTACTTC.

The chain links TRBV4-2 to TRBJ2-7; weak D call: TRBD2 (6 bases). The V gene lost 3 bases and the J gene lost 1 base, with 19 bases spanning the gap. CDR3 length: 17 amino acids. Per germline, CDR1 LGHNA and CDR2 YNFKEQ. The CDR3 spells CASSQVAVLGRSYEQYF. CDR3 DNA: TGTGCCAGCAGCCAGGTAGCGGTGCTTGGGAGGTCCTACGAGCAGTACTTC.

The table lists this clone with a few counts. The genes are TRBV19 and TRBJ1-2; D is possibly TRBD1 (5 bases). CDR3 size: 14 residues. CDR1 and CDR2 (germline): LNHDA, SQIVND (reference sequence). V was clipped by 10 bases and J by 5 bases, with 20 bases between them. The CDR3 is CATKTNDSPYGYTF. Here the CDR3 DNA reads TGTGCCACTAAAACGAATGACAGTCCGTATGGCTACACCTTC.

The rearrangement uses TRBV7-9 and TRBJ2-7; TRBD1 matches at 8 bases. With V trimmed by 6 bases and J by 5 bases, 12 bases remained unmatched. Germline CDR1 is SEHNR and CDR2 is FQNEAQ (reference sequence). The CDR3 contains 15 residues. This chain's CDR3 is CASRGIRTGPDEQYF. CDR3 bases: TGTGCCAGCAGAGGCATCCGGACAGGGCCCGACGAGCAGTACTTC. Supplemented by reference TRBV7-9 and TRBJ2-7, the full variable domain reads DTGVSQNPRHKITKRGQNVTFRCDPISEHNRLYWYRQTLGQGPEFLTYFQNEAQLEKSRLLSDRFSAERPKGSFSTLEIQRTEQGDSAMYLCASRGIRTGPDEQYFGPGTRLTVT.

Here the CDR3 DNA reads TGTGCCAGCGTCTCGGGGGATGCGCAGTACTTC. The encoded protein is CASVSGDAQYF. The chain has TRBV21-1 and TRBJ2-5; the listed D gene, TRBD2, was not tested against the DNA. TRBV21-1 is flagged as a pseudogene. The CDR3 length is 11 residues.

The CDR3 sequence: CASSPPIAGGYTF. The CDR3 DNA sequence: TGCGCCAGCTCCCCCCCCATCGCCGGTGGCTACACCTTC. The chain combines TRBV5-1 with TRBJ1-2; no definite D call. There are 13 residues in the CDR3. Germline values: CDR1 SGHRS, CDR2 YFSETQ. V lost 7 bases and J 7 bases, leaving 17 bases between the germline ends.

V gene TRBV7-9 combines with J gene TRBJ2-5; D is uncertain. The CDR3 is made up of 13 amino acids. Deletions cut 1 base from V and 1 base from J, with 4 bases between. Germline loops: CDR1 SEHNR, CDR2 FQNEAQ (reference sequence). This CDR3 is CASSLGLQETQYF. DNA of the CDR3: TGTGCCAGCAGCTTAGGACTCCAAGAGACCCAGTACTTC.

The chain links TRBV19 to TRBJ2-6; 8 nucleotides agree with TRBD1. CDR1 is LNHDA and CDR2 is SQIVND in the germline V gene (reference sequence). The CDR3 is made up of 17 amino acids. V lost 4 bases, J lost 3 bases, and 8 bases stayed unmatched. DNA for the CDR3: TGTGCCAGTAGTAGGTTGACAGGGGACAGTGGGGCCAACGTCCTGACTTTC. Translation gives CASSRLTGDSGANVLTF.

This chain links TRBV7-9 with TRBJ2-5; D is perhaps TRBD1 (5 bases). The V gene lost 5 bases and the J gene lost 1 base, with 14 bases spanning the gap. The CDR3 extends over 15 amino acids. Germline V gene data show CDR1 as SEHNR and CDR2 as FQNEAQ (reference sequence). The CDR3, as DNA: TGTGCCAGCAGCACAAAGTCTAGGGGCCAAGAGACCCAGTACTTC. Translating it yields CASSTKSRGQETQYF.

The CDR3 DNA is TGTGCCAGCGCGGCGCAGGGCTACAATGAGCAGTTCTTC. This translates into CASAAQGYNEQFF. The V call is TRBV18, the J call TRBJ2-1; possible D gene TRBD1, 5 bases. The CDR3 consists of 13 residues. Per the germline V gene, CDR1 is KGHSH and CDR2 is LQKENI. The V end was cut by 8 bases, the J end by 3 bases, with 11 bases between.

There are a few counts of this clone. The chain links TRBV7-2 to TRBJ1-5; possibly TRBD1 for D (5 bases). From germline, CDR1 is SGHTA and CDR2 FQGNSA. V lost 5 bases, J lost 7 bases, and 12 bases lay in between. The CDR3 spans 13 residues. The CDR3 coding sequence is TGTGCCAGCAGCCCAAGGGAGGGGCAGCCCCAGCATTTT. It is translated as CASSPREGQPQHF.

This chain joins TRBV6-5 and TRBJ1-2; D is unresolved. Trimming left V 6 bases short and J 3 bases short, with 5 bases between. Germline V CDR1 and CDR2: MNHEY, SVGAGI. The length of the CDR3 is 11 residues. CDR3 bases: TGTGCCAGCAGCTTTGACTATGGCTACACCTTC. This encodes CASSFDYGYTF.

The chain is built from TRBV29-1 and TRBJ2-5; 7 nucleotides agree with TRBD2. The germline gives CDR1 SQVTM, CDR2 ANQGSEA. The ends lost 6 bases at V and 3 bases at J; junction bases unmatched: 7. This CDR3 has 13 residues. CDR3 region: CSVVLAAKETQYF. The CDR3 DNA is TGCAGCGTCGTCCTAGCGGCAAAAGAGACCCAGTACTTC.

The J gene is TRBJ2-1, the V gene TRBV6-1; tentatively, D is TRBD2 (6 bases). Per the germline V gene, CDR1 is MNHNS and CDR2 is SASEGT. This CDR3 is built from 15 residues. Trimming took 4 bases from V and 8 from J, leaving 18 bases between them. CDR3 amino acids: CASSVGLGSSDEQFF. CDR3 DNA: TGTGCCAGCAGTGTGGGACTGGGAAGCAGCGATGAGCAGTTCTTC.

The rearrangement joins TRBV2 to TRBJ2-5; weak D call: TRBD1 (6 bases). The DNA end is a closer match to TRBJ2-7, so the J assignment may be wrong. Per the germline V gene, CDR1 is SNHLY and CDR2 is FYNNEI. This CDR3 is built from 11 residues. As DNA, the CDR3 is TGTGCCAGCGGGGACATCTACGAGCAGTACTTC. Translation gives CASGDIYEQYF.

This clone was detected once. This rearrangement joins TRBV15 to TRBJ2-3; D unclear. CDR1 and CDR2 from the germline V gene are LNHNV and YYDKDF (reference sequence). V lost 0 bases and J lost 0, with 16 bases in between. CDR3 size: 18 residues. The CDR3 reads CATSRDVRSRSSTDTQYF. The DNA for the CDR3 is TGTGCCACCAGCAGAGACGTCCGGTCCCGGTCGAGCACAGATACGCAGTATTTT. The variable domain in full, completed from reference TRBV15 and TRBJ2-3, reads DAMVIQNPRYQVTQFGKPVTLSCSQTLNHNVMYWYQQKSSQAPKLLFHYYDKDFNNEADTPDNFQSRRPNTSFCFLDIRSPGLGDTAMYLCATSRDVRSRSSTDTQYFGPGTRLTVL.

This chain uses TRBV7-6 with TRBJ1-3, with D hard to call. Trimming took off 4 bases at V and 4 bases at J, with 11 bases between the two ends. Germline V gene sequence: CDR1 SGHVS, CDR2 FNYEAQ. The CDR3 length is 14 residues. The CDR3 spells CASSSTRRGNTIYF. CDR3 nucleotides: TGTGCCAGCAGCTCGACCCGGAGGGGAAACACCATATATTTT.

V and J are TRBV2 and TRBJ2-1; D gene ambiguous. CDR1 is SNHLY, CDR2 FYNNEI, per germline. The CDR3 is 15 residues long. V lost 3 bases to trimming and J lost 2 bases, with 11 bases between them. This chain's CDR3 is CASSDPARPYNEQFF. CDR3 sequence (DNA): TGTGCCAGCAGTGATCCCGCCAGGCCCTACAATGAGCAGTTCTTC.

The chain is built from TRBV7-9 and TRBJ2-7; TRBD2 matches 7 bases. This CDR3 comprises 13 residues. Germline values: CDR1 SEHNR, CDR2 FQNEAQ (reference sequence). V lost 5 bases to trimming and J lost 3 bases; unmatched junction nucleotides: 4. The CDR3 bases are TGTGCCAGCAGCGTGGGCGGGGGCTACGAGCAGTACTTC. Encoded protein: CASSVGGGYEQYF.

The chain combines TRBV25-1 with TRBJ1-4; D is uncertain. Germline loops: CDR1 MGHDK, CDR2 SYGVNS. The CDR3 is made up of 15 amino acids. V gave up 1 base and J gave up 6 bases, with 12 bases separating them. The DNA for the CDR3 is TGTGCCAGCAGTGAATTGAAACCCGGGGATGAAAAACTGTTTTTT. Translated: CASSELKPGDEKLFF.

J is TRBJ2-1 and V is TRBV5-8; no firm D call. The CDR3 has 11 residues. The V end lost 2 bases, the J end lost 10 bases, and 7 bases lay between the germline ends. Looked up from germline, CDR1 is SGHTS and CDR2 is YDEGEE. CDR3 region: CASSLHREQFF. DNA for the CDR3: TGTGCCAGCAGCTTACACAGAGAGCAGTTCTTC.

V is TRBV28 and J is TRBJ1-1, with 8 bases matching TRBD1. V lost 1 base and J lost 3; bases outside the gene matches: 4. The germline CDR1 and CDR2 sequences are MDHEN and SYDVKM. The CDR3 consists of 15 residues. This chain's CDR3 is CASSLLDREYTEAFF. The CDR3, as DNA: TGTGCCAGCAGTTTATTGGACAGGGAATACACTGAAGCTTTCTTT.

The V and J genes are TRBV5-5 and TRBJ2-2; the match to TRBD2 covers 7 bases. This CDR3 has 15 residues. The J segment lost 2 bases and the V segment lost 9 bases, leaving 10 bases of the junction unmatched. Germline CDR1 is SGHKS and CDR2 is YYEKEE (reference sequence). The CDR3 DNA is TGTGCCACCAATATTCTAGCGGAAAACACCGGGGAGCTGTTTTTT. Protein: CATNILAENTGELFF. Combining the CDR3 with reference TRBV5-5 and TRBJ2-2 gives the whole variable domain DAGVTQSPTHLIKTRGQQVTLRCSPISGHKSVSWYQQVLGQGPQFIFQYYEKEERGRGNFPDRFSARQFPNYSSELNVNALLLGDSALYLCATNILAENTGELFFGEGSRLTVL.

This rearrangement joins TRBV4-1 to TRBJ1-4; D might be TRBD1 (6 bases). V dropped 4 bases and J dropped 4 bases, with 10 bases sitting between them. The CDR3 spans 14 residues. CDR1 is MGHRA and CDR2 is YSYEKL in the germline V gene. The CDR3 region has the DNA TGCGCCAGCAGCCGGGACACGCGTAATGAAAAACTGTTTTTT. Residues: CASSRDTRNEKLFF.

The chain recombines TRBV5-1 with TRBJ1-2; D is uncertain. Germline CDR1 is SGHRS and CDR2 is YFSETQ. Trimming took off 0 bases at V and 10 bases at J, with 13 bases between the two ends. This CDR3 contains 13 residues. The CDR3: CASSLAGVGNYTF. CDR3 sequence (DNA): TGCGCCAGCAGCTTGGCCGGGGTGGGGAACTACACCTTC.

V gene TRBV19 combines with J gene TRBJ1-1, with D perhaps TRBD1 (5 bases). Germline lookup yields CDR1 LNHDA and CDR2 SQIVND (reference sequence). Trimming stripped 2 bases from V and 1 base from J, with 14 bases between. The CDR3 is made up of 16 amino acids. This chain's CDR3 is CASSIRGVGRNTEAFF. For the CDR3, the DNA is TGTGCCAGTAGTATACGAGGGGTCGGGAGGAACACTGAAGCTTTCTTT. The full variable domain, rest sourced from reference TRBV19 and TRBJ1-1, is DGGITQSPKYLFRKEGQNVTLSCEQNLNHDAMYWYRQDPGQGLRLIYYSQIVNDFQKGDIAEGYSVSREKKESFPLTVTSAQKNPTAFYLCASSIRGVGRNTEAFFGQGTRLTVV.

The V gene is TRBV7-2, the J gene TRBJ1-6; 7 bases line up with TRBD1. Germline-derived CDR1 and CDR2 are SGHTA and FQGNSA. Losses at the gene ends were 4 bases for V and 2 bases for J; bases not matched to a gene: 5. The CDR3 sequence is 16 residues long. In nucleotides, the CDR3 is TGTGCCAGCAGCTCCCTGACAGGGCCCTATAATTCACCCCTCCACTTT. Its translation: CASSSLTGPYNSPLHF.